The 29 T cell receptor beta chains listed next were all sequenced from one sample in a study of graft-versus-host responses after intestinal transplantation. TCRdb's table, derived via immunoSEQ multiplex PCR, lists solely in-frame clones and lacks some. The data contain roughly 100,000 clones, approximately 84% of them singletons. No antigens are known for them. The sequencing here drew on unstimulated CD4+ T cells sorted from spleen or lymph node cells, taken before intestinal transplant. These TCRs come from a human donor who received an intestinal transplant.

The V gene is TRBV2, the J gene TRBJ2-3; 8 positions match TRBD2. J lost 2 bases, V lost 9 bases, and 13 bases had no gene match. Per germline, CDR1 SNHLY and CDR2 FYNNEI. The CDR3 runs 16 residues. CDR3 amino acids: CASKQSRAGVTDTQYF. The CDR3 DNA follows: TGTGCCAGTAAGCAGTCAAGAGCGGGAGTCACAGATACGCAGTATTTT.

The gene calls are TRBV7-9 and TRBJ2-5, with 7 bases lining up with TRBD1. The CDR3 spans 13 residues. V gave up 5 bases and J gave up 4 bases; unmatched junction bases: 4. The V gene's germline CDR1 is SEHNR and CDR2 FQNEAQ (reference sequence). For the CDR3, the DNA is TGTGCCAGCAGCCCGACAGGGAGAGAGACCCAGTACTTC. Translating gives CASSPTGRETQYF.

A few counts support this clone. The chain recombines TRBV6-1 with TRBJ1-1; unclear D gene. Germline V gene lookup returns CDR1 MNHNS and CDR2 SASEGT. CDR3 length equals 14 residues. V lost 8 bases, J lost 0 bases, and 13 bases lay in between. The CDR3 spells CASLYGGLNTEAFF. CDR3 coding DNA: TGTGCCAGCCTCTATGGTGGACTGAACACTGAAGCTTTCTTT.

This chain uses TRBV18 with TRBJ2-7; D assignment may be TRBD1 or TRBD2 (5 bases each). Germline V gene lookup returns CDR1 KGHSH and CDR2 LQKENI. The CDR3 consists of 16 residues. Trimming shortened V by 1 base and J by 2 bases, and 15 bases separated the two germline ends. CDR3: CASSPLSEGRPYEQYF. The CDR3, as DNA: TGTGCCAGCTCACCACTCTCCGAGGGGAGACCCTACGAGCAGTACTTC. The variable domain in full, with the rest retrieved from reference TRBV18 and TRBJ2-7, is NAGVMQNPRHLVRRRGQEARLRCSPMKGHSHVYWYRQLPEEGLKFMVYLQKENIIDESGMPKERFSAEFPKEGPSILRIQQVVRGDSAAYFCASSPLSEGRPYEQYFGPGTRLTVT.

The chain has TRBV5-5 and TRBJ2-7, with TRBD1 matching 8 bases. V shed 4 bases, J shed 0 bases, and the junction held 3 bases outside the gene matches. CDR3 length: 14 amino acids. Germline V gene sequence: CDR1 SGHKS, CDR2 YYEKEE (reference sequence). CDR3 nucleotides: TGTGCCAGCAGCGCTGGACAGGGCTCCTACGAGCAGTACTTC. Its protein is CASSAGQGSYEQYF.

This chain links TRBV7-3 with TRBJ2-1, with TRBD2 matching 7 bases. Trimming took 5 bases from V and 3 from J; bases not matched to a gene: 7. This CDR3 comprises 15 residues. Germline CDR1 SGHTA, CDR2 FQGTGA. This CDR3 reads CASSPAGGIYNEQFF. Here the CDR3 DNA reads TGTGCCAGCAGCCCCGCCGGGGGGATCTACAATGAGCAGTTCTTC.

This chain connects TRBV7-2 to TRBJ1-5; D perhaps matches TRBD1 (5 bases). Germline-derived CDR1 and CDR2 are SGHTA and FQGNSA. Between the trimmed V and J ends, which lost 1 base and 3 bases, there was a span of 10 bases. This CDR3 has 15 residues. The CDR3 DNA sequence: TGTGCCAGCAGCTTAGTCGGGGGGAACAATCAGCCCCAGCATTTT. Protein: CASSLVGGNNQPQHF.

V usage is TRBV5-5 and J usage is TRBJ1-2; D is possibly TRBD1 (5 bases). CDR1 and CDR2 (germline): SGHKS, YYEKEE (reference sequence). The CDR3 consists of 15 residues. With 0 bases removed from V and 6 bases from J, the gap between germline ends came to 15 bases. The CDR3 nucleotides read TGTGCCAGCAGCTTGGTTCAGGGAGTTGGTCATGGCTACACCTTC. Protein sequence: CASSLVQGVGHGYTF.

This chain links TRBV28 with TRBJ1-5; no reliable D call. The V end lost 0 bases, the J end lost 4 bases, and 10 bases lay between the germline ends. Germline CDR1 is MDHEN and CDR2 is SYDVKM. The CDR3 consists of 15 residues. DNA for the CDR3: TGTGCCAGCAGTTTATGGGGCTCTTGGAATCAGCCCCAGCATTTT. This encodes CASSLWGSWNQPQHF.

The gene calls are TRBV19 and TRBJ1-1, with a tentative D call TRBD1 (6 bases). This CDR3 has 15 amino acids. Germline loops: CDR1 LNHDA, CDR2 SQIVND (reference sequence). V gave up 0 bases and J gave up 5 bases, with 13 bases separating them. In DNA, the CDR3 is TGTGCCAGTAGTATAGAAGGGGGAGAGGCTACTGAAGCTTTCTTT. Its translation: CASSIEGGEATEAFF.

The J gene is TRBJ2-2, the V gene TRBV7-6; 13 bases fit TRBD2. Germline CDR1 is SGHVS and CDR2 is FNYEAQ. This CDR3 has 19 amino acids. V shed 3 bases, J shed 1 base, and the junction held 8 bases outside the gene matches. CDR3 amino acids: CASSFLGTSGALNTGELFF. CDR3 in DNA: TGTGCCAGCAGCTTTCTCGGGACTAGCGGGGCCCTGAACACCGGGGAGCTGTTTTTT.

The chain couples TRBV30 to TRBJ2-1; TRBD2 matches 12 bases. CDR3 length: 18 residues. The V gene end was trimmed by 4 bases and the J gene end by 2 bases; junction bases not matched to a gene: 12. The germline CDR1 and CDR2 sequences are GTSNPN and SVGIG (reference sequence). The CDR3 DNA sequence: TGTGCCTGGAACCCTAGCGGGAGGGCCCAGTGGGCCTACAATGAGCAGTTCTTC. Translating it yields CAWNPSGRAQWAYNEQFF.

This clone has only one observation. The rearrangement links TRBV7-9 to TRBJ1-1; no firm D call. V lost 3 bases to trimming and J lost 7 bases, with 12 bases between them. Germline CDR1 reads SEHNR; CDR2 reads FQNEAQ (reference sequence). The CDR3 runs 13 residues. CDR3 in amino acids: CASSFRSWDEAFF. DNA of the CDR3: TGTGCCAGCAGCTTTCGTTCCTGGGATGAAGCTTTCTTT.

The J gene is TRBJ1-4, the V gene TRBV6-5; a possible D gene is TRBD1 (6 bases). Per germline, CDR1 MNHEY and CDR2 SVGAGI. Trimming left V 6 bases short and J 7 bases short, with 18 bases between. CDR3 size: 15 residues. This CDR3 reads CASRSSGHEREKLFF. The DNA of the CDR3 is TGTGCCAGCAGATCCTCGGGACACGAGCGTGAAAAACTGTTTTTT.

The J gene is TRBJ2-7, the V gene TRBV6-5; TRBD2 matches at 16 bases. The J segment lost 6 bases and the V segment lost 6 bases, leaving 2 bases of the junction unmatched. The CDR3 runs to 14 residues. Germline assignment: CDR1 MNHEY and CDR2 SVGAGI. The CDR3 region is CASRGLAGGPEQYF. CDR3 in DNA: TGTGCCAGCAGGGGACTAGCGGGGGGGCCCGAGCAGTACTTC.

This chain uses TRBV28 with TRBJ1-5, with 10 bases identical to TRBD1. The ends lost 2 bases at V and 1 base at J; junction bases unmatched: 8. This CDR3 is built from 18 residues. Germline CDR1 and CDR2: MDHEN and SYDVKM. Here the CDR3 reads CASSLPYRGQGSNQPQHF. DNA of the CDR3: TGTGCCAGCAGTTTACCGTACCGGGGACAGGGGAGCAATCAGCCCCAGCATTTT.

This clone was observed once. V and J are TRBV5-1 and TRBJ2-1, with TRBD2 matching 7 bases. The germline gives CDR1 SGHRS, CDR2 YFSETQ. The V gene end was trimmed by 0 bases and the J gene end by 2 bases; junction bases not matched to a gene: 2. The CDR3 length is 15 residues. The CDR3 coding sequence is TGCGCCAGCAGCTTGGCTAGCGGAGCCTACAATGAGCAGTTCTTC. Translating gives CASSLASGAYNEQFF.

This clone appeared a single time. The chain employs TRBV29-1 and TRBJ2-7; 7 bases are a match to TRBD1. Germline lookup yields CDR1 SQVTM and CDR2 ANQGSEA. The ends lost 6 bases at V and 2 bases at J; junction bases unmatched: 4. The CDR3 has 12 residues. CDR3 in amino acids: CSVRDRTYEQYF. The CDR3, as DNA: TGCAGCGTCCGGGACAGAACCTACGAGCAGTACTTC.

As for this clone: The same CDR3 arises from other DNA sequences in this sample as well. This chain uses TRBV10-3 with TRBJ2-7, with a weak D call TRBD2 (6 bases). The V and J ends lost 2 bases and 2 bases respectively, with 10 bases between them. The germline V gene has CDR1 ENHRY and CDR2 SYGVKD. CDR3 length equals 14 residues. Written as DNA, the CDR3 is TGTGCCATCAGTGAGGGCCTAGCGACCTACGAGCAGTACTTC. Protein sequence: CAISEGLATYEQYF.

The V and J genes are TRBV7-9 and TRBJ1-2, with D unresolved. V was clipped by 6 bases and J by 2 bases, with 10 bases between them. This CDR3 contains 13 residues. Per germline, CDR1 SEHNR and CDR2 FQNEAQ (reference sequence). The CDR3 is CASSRDTNYGYTF. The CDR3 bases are TGTGCCAGCAGTCGTGACACGAACTATGGCTACACCTTC.

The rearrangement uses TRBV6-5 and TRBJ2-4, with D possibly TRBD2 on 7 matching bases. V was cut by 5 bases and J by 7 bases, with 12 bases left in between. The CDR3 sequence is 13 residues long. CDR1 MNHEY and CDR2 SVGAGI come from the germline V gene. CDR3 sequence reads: CASSEGGVNIQYF. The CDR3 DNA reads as TGTGCCAGCAGTGAAGGGGGGGTGAACATTCAGTACTTC.

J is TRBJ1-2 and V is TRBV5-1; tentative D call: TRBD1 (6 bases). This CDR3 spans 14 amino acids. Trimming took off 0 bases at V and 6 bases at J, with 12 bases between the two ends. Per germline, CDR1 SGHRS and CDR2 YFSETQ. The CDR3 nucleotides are TGCGCCAGCAGCTTGGGGCAGGGGAAGGATGGCTACACCTTC. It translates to CASSLGQGKDGYTF.

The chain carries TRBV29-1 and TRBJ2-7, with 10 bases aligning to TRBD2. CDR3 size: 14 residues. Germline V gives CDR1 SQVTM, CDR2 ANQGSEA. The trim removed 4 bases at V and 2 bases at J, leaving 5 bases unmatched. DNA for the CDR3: TGCAGCGTTGGGGGTCTAGCGGGGGCCTACGAGCAGTACTTC. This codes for CSVGGLAGAYEQYF.

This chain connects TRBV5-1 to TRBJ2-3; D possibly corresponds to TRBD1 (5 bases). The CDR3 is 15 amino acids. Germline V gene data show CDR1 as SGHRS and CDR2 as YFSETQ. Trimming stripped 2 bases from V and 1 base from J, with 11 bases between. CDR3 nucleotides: TGCGCCAGCAGCTTAATGGGGCAGGGCACAGATACGCAGTATTTT. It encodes CASSLMGQGTDTQYF.

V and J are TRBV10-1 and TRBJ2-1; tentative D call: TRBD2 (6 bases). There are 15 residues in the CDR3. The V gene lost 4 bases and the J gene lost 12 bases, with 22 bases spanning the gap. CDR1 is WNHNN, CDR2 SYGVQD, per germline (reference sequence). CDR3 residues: CASSGGARGTARQFF. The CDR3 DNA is TGCGCCAGCAGTGGAGGGGCTCGGGGGACGGCTCGGCAGTTCTTC.

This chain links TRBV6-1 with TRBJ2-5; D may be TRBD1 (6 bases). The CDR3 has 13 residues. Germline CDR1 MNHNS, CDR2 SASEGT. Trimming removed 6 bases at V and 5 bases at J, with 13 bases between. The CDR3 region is CASRISQGETQYF. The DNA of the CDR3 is TGTGCCAGCAGAATAAGCCAGGGGGAGACCCAGTACTTC.

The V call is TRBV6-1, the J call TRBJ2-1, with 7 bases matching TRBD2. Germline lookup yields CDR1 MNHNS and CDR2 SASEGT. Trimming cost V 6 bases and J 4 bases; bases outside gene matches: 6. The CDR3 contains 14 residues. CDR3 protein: CASRGLWRYNEQFF. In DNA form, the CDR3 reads TGTGCCAGCAGGGGACTATGGCGGTACAATGAGCAGTTCTTC.

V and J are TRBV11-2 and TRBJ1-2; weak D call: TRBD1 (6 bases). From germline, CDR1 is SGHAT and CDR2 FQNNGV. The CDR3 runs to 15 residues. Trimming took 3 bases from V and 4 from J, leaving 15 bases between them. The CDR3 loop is CASSFGTGSGYGYTF. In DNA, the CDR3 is TGTGCCAGCAGCTTCGGTACAGGGAGCGGCTATGGCTACACCTTC.

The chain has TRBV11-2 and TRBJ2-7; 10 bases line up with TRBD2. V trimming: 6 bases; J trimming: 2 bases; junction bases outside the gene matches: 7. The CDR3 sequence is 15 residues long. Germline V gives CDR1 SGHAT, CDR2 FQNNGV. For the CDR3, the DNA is TGTGCCAGCAGGTTTAGCGGGGGGACAACCTACGAGCAGTACTTC. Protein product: CASRFSGGTTYEQYF.